One and the same sample provided the 13 T cell receptor beta chains below, sequenced in a study of regulatory T cells in long-lasting Graves disease. Stated time point: newly diagnosed GD, antithyroid drugs for less than 3 months. There was RNA extracted from PBMCs, and the TCR library was made from it. The TCR beta library used iRepertoire HTBI primers with Arm-PCR amplification of CDR3. TCRdb used MiXCR to reprocess the multiplex PCR reads, holding one entry per CDR3 protein. The data show about 360,000 distinct CDR3 sequences, 15% to 20% seen once. In addition, the sample was reused for a study of T cells in Graves' hyperthyroidism and ophthalmopathy.

The specimen comprised peripheral blood mononuclear cells (PBMCs), sampled at new diagnosis, from a patient treated with antithyroid drugs. The receptors were gathered from a young woman with Graves disease.

This clonotype was seen a few times. This may arise from a read error, as a much more abundant clone is one base away. The V gene is TRBV30, the J gene TRBJ1-2; 7 bases line up with TRBD1. J lost 8 bases, V lost 0 bases, and 3 bases had no gene match. CDR1 is GTSNPN and CDR2 is SVGIG in the germline V gene (reference sequence). This CDR3 spans 12 amino acids. The CDR3 DNA follows: TGTGCCTGGAGTGTGACAGGGCGAGGCTACACCTTC. Its protein is CAWSVTGRGYTF.

Ten or more counts support this clonotype. The J gene is TRBJ2-1, the V gene TRBV27; D is unclear. This CDR3 has 14 amino acids. The germline V gene encodes CDR1 MNHEY and CDR2 SMNVEV (reference sequence). The germline V and J ends were trimmed by 3 bases and 8 bases, with 14 bases remaining between them. DNA for the CDR3: TGTGCCAGCAGTTTCTCGCGGTATAAGGATGAGCAGTTCTTC. It codes for CASSFSRYKDEQFF.

This clonotype was found many times. V gene TRBV20-1 combines with J gene TRBJ2-5; 8 nucleotides align to TRBD1. CDR1 DFQATT and CDR2 SNEGSKA come from the germline V gene (reference sequence). CDR3 size: 17 residues. V dropped 0 bases and J dropped 1; count of bases not matched to a gene: 10. The CDR3 nucleotides read TGCAGTGCTAGAGATTGGAGCAGGGGGCTAACCCAAGAGACCCAGTACTTC. It translates to CSARDWSRGLTQETQYF.

V gene TRBV13 combines with J gene TRBJ1-2; no clear D gene. The CDR3 totals 12 residues. The V gene's germline CDR1 is PRHDT and CDR2 FYEKMQ (reference sequence). V dropped 4 bases and J dropped 4 bases, with 7 bases sitting between them. The CDR3 DNA reads TGTGCCAGCAGCTCCGCGGTCTATGGCTACACCTTC. This translates into CASSSAVYGYTF. The full variable domain, its missing parts supplied by reference TRBV13 and TRBJ1-2, is AAGVIQSPRHLIKEKRETATLKCYPIPRHDTVYWYQQGPGQDPQFLISFYEKMQSDKGSIPDRFSAQQFSDYHSELNMSSLELGDSALYFCASSSAVYGYTFGSGTRLTVV.

This clonotype came up a few times. V usage is TRBV3-1 and J usage is TRBJ1-3, with D possibly being TRBD1 (5 bases). The germline gives CDR1 LGHDT, CDR2 YNNKEL (reference sequence). With 3 bases removed from V and 4 bases from J, the gap between germline ends came to 16 bases. The CDR3 runs to 16 residues. The CDR3 region has the DNA TGTGCCAGCAGCCATAGCCGGTCGGGGCGGGGAAACACCATATATTTT. Translation: CASSHSRSGRGNTIYF.

At least ten counts were recorded for this clonotype. The gene calls are TRBV5-1 and TRBJ2-5, with 9 bases that match TRBD2. Trimming cost V 4 bases and J 5 bases; bases outside gene matches: 12. The germline gives CDR1 SGHRS, CDR2 YFSETQ. This CDR3 has 16 residues. In nucleotides, the CDR3 is TGCGCCAGCAGCCCAGACCCGGGACTAGCTGGTGAGACCCAGTACTTC. The encoded protein is CASSPDPGLAGETQYF.

This clonotype was picked up one time. The chain links TRBV5-5 to TRBJ2-1, with D unclear. The J call is doubtful: the DNA matches TRBJ2-5 better. Germline V lookup: CDR1 SGHKS, CDR2 YYEKEE (reference sequence). The CDR3 has 14 residues. The CDR3 reads CASRPQMIAKTQYF. In nucleotides, the CDR3 is TGTGCCAGCAGACCCCAAATGATAGCCAAGACCCAGTACTTC.

This clonotype was counted between two and nine times. The rearrangement joins TRBV6-1 to TRBJ2-7; maybe TRBD1 (5 bases). Germline V gives CDR1 MNHNS, CDR2 SASEGT. This CDR3 region has 13 residues. V was clipped by 3 bases and J by 5 bases, with 11 bases between them. The CDR3 protein is CASSDLGRDEQYF. In DNA form, the CDR3 reads TGTGCCAGCAGTGACCTTGGCAGGGACGAGCAGTACTTC.

This chain uses TRBV6-2 or TRBV6-3 with TRBJ2-7, with 7 bases lining up with TRBD2. This CDR3 is 15 amino acids long. J gave up 2 bases and V 0 bases, and 4 bases lay outside the gene matches. The germline V gene encodes CDR1 MNHEY and CDR2 SVGEGT. The CDR3 sequence: CASSYSASGTYEQYF. CDR3 nucleotides: TGTGCCAGCAGTTACTCGGCTAGCGGTACCTACGAGCAGTACTTC.

This clonotype was counted at least ten times. This chain joins TRBV20-1 and TRBJ2-7, with D possibly TRBD2 on 5 matching bases. Germline CDR1 reads DFQATT; CDR2 reads SNEGSKA (reference sequence). The CDR3 spans 13 residues. Trimming left V 4 bases short and J 6 bases short, with 16 bases between. CDR3 protein: CSATHSGGGEQYF. The CDR3 coding sequence is TGCAGTGCTACCCACTCTGGCGGAGGCGAGCAGTACTTC.

Comments on this clonotype: Mismatch with germline at one junction end may stem from a read error. The chain's CDR3 is CASSPFVGATNTGGLFF. In nucleotides, the CDR3 is TGTGCCAGCAGCCCCTTTGTGGGGGCAACGAACACCGGGGGGCTGTTTTTT. This chain joins TRBV3-1 and TRBJ2-2; D could derive from TRBD1 or TRBD2 (6 bases each). The CDR3 spans 17 residues. Looked up from germline, CDR1 is LGHDT and CDR2 is YNNKEL (reference sequence).

This clonotype was detected ten times or more. This chain joins TRBV20-1 and TRBJ1-5; 7 bases fit TRBD1. The CDR3 has 16 amino acids. Germline loops: CDR1 DFQATT, CDR2 SNEGSKA (reference sequence). V lost 3 bases to trimming and J lost 2 bases; unmatched junction nucleotides: 10. CDR3 bases: TGCAGTGCTAGGAGACAGGGACGGAGTGGCAATCAGCCCCAGCATTTT. Translating gives CSARRQGRSGNQPQHF.

This sequence joins TRBV3-1 and TRBJ2-3; D unresolved. CDR1 LGHDT and CDR2 YNNKEL come from the germline V gene (reference sequence). The CDR3 consists of 15 residues. V shed 3 bases and J shed 3 bases, with 13 bases lying between them. The CDR3 sequence is CASSHASGGTDTQYF. The CDR3, as DNA: TGTGCCAGCAGCCACGCCTCGGGCGGAACAGATACGCAGTATTTT.